This TCR beta chain came from a study of T cell responses to AZD1222 COVID-19 vaccine (dated by TCRdb to the early 2020s). Notes on the research overall: A total of 233 trial participants underwent TCR sequencing, of whom more than 200 had received two doses of AZD1222 and some 26 had received two doses of the MenACWY control vaccine. Trial participants were enrolled into age subgroups of 18-55, 56-69 and 70-plus years, which contained around 150, 28 and 57 TCR-sequenced participants, respectively. On the study overall, not on this receptor specifically: The whole spike protein was spanned by vaccine-associated CD4 TCRs, and dominant responses were seen in regions 160-218 and 743-854. Spike-specific TCR breadth and depth rose significantly after two AZD1222 doses compared with day 0 and with MenACWY recipients. Most participants were white British and females outnumbered males, and the authors suggested that clonal diversity may have been underestimated. Reportedly, almost half of the unique spike-specific TCRs recognized epitopes lying outside the regions that are mutated in the B.1.351 and B.1.1.7 variants. Conclusions about previously exposed vaccinees were limited because only six AZD1222 recipients were SARS-CoV-2 seropositive at baseline. The 56-69-year group was small, and its depth increase did not reach significance, likely because of low power. Because no samples from the day 14 peak response were available, repertoires could be characterized only after the peak T cell response.

With respect to this clone: The clone's antigen remains unknown. No qualities accompany the bases; no much larger clone lies one base away.

Read against the paper, the sample's time point label means: about 28 days (+/-7) after the second vaccine dose. AZD1222 recipients given second doses at about 4 weeks or at about 12 weeks were pooled, since spike-specific TCR depth and breadth were not found to differ between the two schedules. Samples from vaccinated people were obtained from the UK trials COV001 and COV002, which included a single-blind randomized controlled phase 2/3 trial of AZD1222 (ChAdOx1 nCoV-19) in healthy adults. For TCRbeta chain sequencing, PBMC samples were collected from trial participants at day 0 and at day 28 after the second dose. The CDR3 regions of human TCRbeta chains were analyzed by immunosequencing. Per the original workflow: Repertoire TCRs were checked for matches against a reference library of SARS-CoV-2-specific TCRs that had been generated using the MIRA antigen-specificity platform. Breadth was defined as the fraction of unique TCRs that were SARS-CoV-2-associated. Depth was defined as the fraction of total T cells that were SARS-CoV-2-associated. Using the MIRA data, each spike-specific TCR was mapped to the spike region that the TCR reacts to and placed in a CD4 or CD8 class. Log10-transformed breadth and depth values were compared by one-way ANOVA with Sidak's multiple comparisons tests. Entries here come from immuneACCESS through TCRdb and include only in-frame sequences with V and J called. Some clones fail to appear in such tables; in the studies checked, an unresolved V gene covers under half of the shortfall, and the cause of the remainder is unknown. V and J calls plus clone size are reproduced from that table; the DNA served to infer D and trimming. The sample records about 140,000 clones, 92% of which are singletons. The leading ten clones occupy roughly 3.6% of the sample.

The CDR3 measures 16 amino acids from cysteine to phenylalanine. Solely the CDR3 DNA is kept, with 48 bases framed from the first base. From the germline V gene, CDR1 is SGHTA and CDR2 is FQGNSA. V is pruned by 1 base and J by 1 base, leaving 4 bases of the junction without a gene match. The receptor's source is an adult who received the AZD1222 COVID-19 vaccine. The chain joins TRBV7-2 to TRBJ2-7; 10 bases in the middle match TRBD2. This specimen was peripheral blood, taken 28 days after the second AZD1222 dose. The bases read TGTGCCAGCAGCTTAGACCCTAGCGGGAGTTCCTACGAGCAGTACTTC. The translation is CASSLDPSGSSYEQYF.